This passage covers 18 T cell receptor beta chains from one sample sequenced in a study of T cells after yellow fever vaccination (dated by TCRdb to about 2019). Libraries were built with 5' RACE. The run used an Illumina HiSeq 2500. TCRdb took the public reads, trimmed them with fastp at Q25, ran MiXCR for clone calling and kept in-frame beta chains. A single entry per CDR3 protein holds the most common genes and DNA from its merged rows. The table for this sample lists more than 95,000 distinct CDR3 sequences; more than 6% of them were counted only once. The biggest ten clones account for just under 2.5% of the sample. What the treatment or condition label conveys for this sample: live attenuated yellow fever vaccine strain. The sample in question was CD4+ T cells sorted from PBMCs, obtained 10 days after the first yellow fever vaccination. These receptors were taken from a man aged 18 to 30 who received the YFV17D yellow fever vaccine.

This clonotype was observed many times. The CDR3: CASRTTGGNTEAFF. The DNA of the CDR3 is TGCGCCAGCAGGACGACAGGGGGCAACACTGAAGCTTTCTTT. The gene calls are TRBV23-1 and TRBJ1-1; 10 bases are a match to TRBD1. TRBV23-1 is an open reading frame whose function is uncertain. CDR3 length equals 14 residues. Trimming removed 6 bases from V and 2 bases from J; junction bases left unmatched: 3.

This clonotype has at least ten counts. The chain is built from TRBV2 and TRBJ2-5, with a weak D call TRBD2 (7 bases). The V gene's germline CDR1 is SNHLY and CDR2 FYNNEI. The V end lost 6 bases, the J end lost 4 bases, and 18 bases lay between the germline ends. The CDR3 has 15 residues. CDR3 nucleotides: TGTGCCAGCAGACCTTCCTGGGGGGGCATAGAGACCCAGTACTTC. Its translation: CASRPSWGGIETQYF.

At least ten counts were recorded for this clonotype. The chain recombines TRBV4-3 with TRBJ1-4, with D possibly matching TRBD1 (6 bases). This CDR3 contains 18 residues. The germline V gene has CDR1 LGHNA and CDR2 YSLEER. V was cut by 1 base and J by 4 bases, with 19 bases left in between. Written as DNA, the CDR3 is TGCGCCAGCAGCCAAGCGGGTGGGGGCTCGACGATTAATGAAAAACTGTTTTTT. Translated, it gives CASSQAGGGSTINEKLFF.

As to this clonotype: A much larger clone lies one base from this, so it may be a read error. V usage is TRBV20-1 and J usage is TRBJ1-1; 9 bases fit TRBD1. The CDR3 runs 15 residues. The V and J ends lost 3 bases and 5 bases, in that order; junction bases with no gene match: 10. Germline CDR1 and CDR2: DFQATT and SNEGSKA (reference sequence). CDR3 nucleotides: TGCAGTGCTAGGTGGGGGACAGGGTCGTGTACTGAAGCTTTCTTT. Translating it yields CSARWGTGSCTEAFF.

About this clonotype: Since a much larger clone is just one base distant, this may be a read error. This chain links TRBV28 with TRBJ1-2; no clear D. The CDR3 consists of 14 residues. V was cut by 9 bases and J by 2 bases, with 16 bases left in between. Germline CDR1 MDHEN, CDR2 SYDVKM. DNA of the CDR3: TGTGCCAGTTCTACAGTTGTTCAAAACTATGGCTACACCTTC. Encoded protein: CASSTVVQNYGYTF.

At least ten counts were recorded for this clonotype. Here the CDR3 reads CASSFRSGISEQYF. CDR3 sequence (DNA): TGTGCCAGCAGTTTCCGGTCCGGTATCTCCGAGCAGTACTTC. The gene calls are TRBV12-3 or TRBV12-4 and TRBJ2-7; no definite D call. Trimming pared 3 bases from V and 6 bases from J, leaving 15 bases between. The CDR3 totals 14 residues.

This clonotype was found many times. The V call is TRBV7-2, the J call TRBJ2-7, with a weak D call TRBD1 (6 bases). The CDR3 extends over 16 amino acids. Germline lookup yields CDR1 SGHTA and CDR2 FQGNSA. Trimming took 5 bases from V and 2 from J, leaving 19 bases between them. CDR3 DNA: TGTGCCAGCAGCCGAGCTTTCTCCCGGGACACCTACGAGCAGTACTTC. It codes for CASSRAFSRDTYEQYF.

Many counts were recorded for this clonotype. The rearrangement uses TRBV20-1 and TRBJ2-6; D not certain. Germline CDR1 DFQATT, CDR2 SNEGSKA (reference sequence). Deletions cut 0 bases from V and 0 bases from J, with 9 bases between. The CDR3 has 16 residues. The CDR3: CSARDLVDSGANVLTF. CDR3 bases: TGCAGTGCTAGAGATTTGGTTGACTCTGGGGCCAACGTCCTGACTTTC.

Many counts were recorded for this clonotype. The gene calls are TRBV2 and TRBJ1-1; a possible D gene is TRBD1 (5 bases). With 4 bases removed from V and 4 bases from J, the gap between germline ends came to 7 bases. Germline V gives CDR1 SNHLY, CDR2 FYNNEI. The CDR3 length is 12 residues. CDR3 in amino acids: CASSGTRTEAFF. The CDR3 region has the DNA TGTGCCAGCAGTGGGACACGCACTGAAGCTTTCTTT.

CDR3 sequence (DNA): TGCGCCAGCAGCGACCTCTCGGCTGGGGCCAACGTCCTGACTTTC. Protein: CASSDLSAGANVLTF. The chain is built from TRBV5-1 and TRBJ2-6; D gene unclear. Germline V lookup: CDR1 SGHRS, CDR2 YFSETQ. The CDR3 length is 15 residues. V dropped 4 bases and J dropped 2 bases, with 10 bases sitting between them.

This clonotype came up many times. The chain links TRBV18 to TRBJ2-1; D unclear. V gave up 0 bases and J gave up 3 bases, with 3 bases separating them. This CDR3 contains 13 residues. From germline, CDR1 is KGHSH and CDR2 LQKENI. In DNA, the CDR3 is TGTGCCAGCTCACCACCTTTCTACAATGAGCAGTTCTTC. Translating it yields CASSPPFYNEQFF.

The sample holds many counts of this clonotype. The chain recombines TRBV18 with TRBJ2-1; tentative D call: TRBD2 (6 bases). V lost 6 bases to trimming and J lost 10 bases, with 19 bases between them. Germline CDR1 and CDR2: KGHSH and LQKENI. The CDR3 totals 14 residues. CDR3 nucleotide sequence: TGTGCCAGCTCCCCGGGTGGGAGGCGTGGCGAGCAGTTCTTC. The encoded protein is CASSPGGRRGEQFF. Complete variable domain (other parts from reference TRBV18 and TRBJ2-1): NAGVMQNPRHLVRRRGQEARLRCSPMKGHSHVYWYRQLPEEGLKFMVYLQKENIIDESGMPKERFSAEFPKEGPSILRIQQVVRGDSAAYFCASSPGGRRGEQFFGPGTRLTVL.

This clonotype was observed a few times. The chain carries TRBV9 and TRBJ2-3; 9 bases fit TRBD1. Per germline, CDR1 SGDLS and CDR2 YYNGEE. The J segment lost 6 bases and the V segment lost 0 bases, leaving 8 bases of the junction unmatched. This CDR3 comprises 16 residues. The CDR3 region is CASSVATGGAMDTQYF. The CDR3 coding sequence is TGTGCCAGCAGCGTAGCGACAGGGGGGGCAATGGATACGCAGTATTTT.

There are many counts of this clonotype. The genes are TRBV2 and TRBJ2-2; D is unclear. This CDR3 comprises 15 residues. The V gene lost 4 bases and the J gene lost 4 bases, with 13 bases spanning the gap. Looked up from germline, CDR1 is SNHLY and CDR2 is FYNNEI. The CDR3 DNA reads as TGTGCCAGCAGTGTCGGGCAGCACATCACCGGGGAGCTGTTTTTT. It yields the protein CASSVGQHITGELFF.

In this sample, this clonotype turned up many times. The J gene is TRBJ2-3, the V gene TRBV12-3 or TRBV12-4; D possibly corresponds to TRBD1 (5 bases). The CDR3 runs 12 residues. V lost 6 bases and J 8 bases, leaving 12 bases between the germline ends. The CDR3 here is CASRAGHGTQYF. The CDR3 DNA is TGTGCCAGCAGGGCAGGGCACGGTACGCAGTATTTT.

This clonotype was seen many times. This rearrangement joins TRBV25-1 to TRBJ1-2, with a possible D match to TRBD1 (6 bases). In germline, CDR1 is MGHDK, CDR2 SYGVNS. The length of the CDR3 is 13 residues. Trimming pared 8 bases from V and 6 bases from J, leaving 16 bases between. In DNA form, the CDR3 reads TGTGCCAGCGAGGGGGGGACGGGGAATGGCTACACCTTC. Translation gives CASEGGTGNGYTF.

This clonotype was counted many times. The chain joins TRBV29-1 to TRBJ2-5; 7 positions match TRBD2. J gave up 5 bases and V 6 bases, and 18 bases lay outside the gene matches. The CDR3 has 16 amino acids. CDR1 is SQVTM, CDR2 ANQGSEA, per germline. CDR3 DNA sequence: TGCAGCGTAGGGACCGGGACTACAAATTTGGCTGAGACCCAGTACTTC. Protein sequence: CSVGTGTTNLAETQYF.

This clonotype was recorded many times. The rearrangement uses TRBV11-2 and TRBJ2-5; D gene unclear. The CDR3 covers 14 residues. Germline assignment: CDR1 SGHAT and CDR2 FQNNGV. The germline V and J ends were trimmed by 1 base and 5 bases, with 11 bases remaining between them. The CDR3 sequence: CASSLGSGGETQYF. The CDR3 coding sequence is TGTGCCAGCAGCTTAGGATCGGGTGGCGAGACCCAGTACTTC.